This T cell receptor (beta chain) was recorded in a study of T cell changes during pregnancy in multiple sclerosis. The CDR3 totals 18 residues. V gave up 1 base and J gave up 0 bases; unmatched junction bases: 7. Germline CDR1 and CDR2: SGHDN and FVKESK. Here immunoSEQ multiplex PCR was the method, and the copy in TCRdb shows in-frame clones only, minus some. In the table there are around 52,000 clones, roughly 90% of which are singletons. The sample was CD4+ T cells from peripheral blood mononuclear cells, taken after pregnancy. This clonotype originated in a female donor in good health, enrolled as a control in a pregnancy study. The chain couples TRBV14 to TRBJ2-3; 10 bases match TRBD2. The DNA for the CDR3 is TGTGCCAGCAGCCAAGTGCCCCCACTAGCGGGGAGCACAGATACGCAGTATTTT. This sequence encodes CASSQVPPLAGSTDTQYF.